The entry below describes one T cell receptor (beta chain). Participant age was roughly 18 to 100 years, and participants resided in about two dozen US areas. Two consecutive negative NP/OP PCR tests, clearance, or resolved symptoms defined Cohort 3 recovery. This sample was included in a study of blood T cell repertoires in COVID-19. Clones were read by immunoSEQ multiplex PCR, and TCRdb kept only the in-frame ones, dropping some. The table includes 450,000 to 500,000 clones, around 87% detected once. The CDR3 is made up of 15 amino acids. V shed 4 bases, J shed 3 bases, and the junction held 6 bases outside the gene matches. Germline-derived CDR1 and CDR2 are MNHEY and SVGAGI.

The clonotype was recovered from a woman aged 18-30 years who had recovered from COVID-19. This chain links TRBV6-5 with TRBJ2-3, with 8 bases that match TRBD2. Sequencing was done on a sample of PBMCs or T cells enriched from blood (not recorded which). CDR3 sequence: CASSSGGAETDTQYF. The CDR3, as DNA: TGTGCCAGCAGTTCCGGGGGGGCCGAAACAGATACGCAGTATTTT.